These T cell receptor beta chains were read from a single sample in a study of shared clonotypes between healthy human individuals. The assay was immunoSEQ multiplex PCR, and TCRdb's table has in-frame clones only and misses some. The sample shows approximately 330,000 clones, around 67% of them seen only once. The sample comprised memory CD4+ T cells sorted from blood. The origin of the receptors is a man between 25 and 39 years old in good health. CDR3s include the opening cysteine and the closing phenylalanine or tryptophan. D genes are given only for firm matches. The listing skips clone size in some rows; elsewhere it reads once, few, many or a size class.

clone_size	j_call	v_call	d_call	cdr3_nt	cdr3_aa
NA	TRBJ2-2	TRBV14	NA	TGTGCCAGCAGCCAAGAACGTGTCTGGGGTCTGACCGGGGAGCTGTTTTTT	CASSQERVWGLTGELFF
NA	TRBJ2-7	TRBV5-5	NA	TGTGCCAGCAGCTGGGGGGACAGCCGGGGCTCCTACGAGCAGTACTTC	CASSWGDSRGSYEQYF
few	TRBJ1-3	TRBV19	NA	TGTGCCAGTAGTATCAGGACAACTGGAAACACCATATATTTT	CASSIRTTGNTIYF
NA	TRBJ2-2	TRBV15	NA	TGTGCCACCAGCAGAGGGGCCCCTTTTAGCGGGGAGCTGTTTTTT	CATSRGAPFSGELFF
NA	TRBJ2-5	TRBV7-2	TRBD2	TGTGCCAGCAGTATAAATCCGGGGGGAGAGACCCAGTACTTC	CASSINPGGETQYF
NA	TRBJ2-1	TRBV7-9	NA	TGTGCCAGCAGCTTTGGGGGGTACAATGAGCAGTTCTTC	CASSFGGYNEQFF
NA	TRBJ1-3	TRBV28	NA	TGTGCCAGCGAAGACGGCTCTGGAAACACCATATATTTT	CASEDGSGNTIYF
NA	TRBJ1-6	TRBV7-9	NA	TGTGCCAGCAGCTTTGATTCCAATAGCGGGGCTTCACCCCTCCACTTT	CASSFDSNSGASPLHF
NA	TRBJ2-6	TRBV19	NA	TGTGCCAGTACTACCTCTGGGGCCAACGTCCTGACTTTC	CASTTSGANVLTF
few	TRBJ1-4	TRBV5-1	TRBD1	TGCGCCAGCAGCAAAGGGGGACAGAATGAAAAACTGTTTTTT	CASSKGGQNEKLFF
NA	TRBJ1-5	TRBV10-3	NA	TGTGCCAACAATAGGACGGTCGAAAATCAGCCCCAGCATTTT	CANNRTVENQPQHF
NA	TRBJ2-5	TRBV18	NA	TGTGCCAGCTCACCAAGGGACACAGCGGGGGAGACCCAGTACTTC	CASSPRDTAGETQYF
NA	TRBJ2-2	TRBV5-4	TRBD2	TGTGCCAGCAGCTCCGGGACTAGCGGGATGACCGGGGAGCTGTTTTTT	CASSSGTSGMTGELFF
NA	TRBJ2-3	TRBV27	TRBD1	TGTGCCACCCAGGGGGTCGGAGATACGCAGTATTTT	CATQGVGDTQYF
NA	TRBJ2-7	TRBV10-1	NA	TGCGCCAGCAGTGAGCCAGGGACATCGGACGAGCAGTACTTC	CASSEPGTSDEQYF
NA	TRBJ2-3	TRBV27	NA	TGTGCCAGCAGTGTCACCAGGACAGATACGCAGTATTTT	CASSVTRTDTQYF
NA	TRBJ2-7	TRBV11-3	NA	TGTGCCAGCAGCCCCCCCCCGACAGTACTTAACTACGAGCAGTACTTC	CASSPPPTVLNYEQYF
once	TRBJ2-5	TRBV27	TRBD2	TGTGCCAGCAGTTTATTGGGGGGGGAAGAGACCCAGTACTTC	CASSLLGGEETQYF
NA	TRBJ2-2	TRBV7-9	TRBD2	TGTGCCAGCAGCCCGCGACTAGCGCCCGACGGGGAGCTGTTTTTT	CASSPRLAPDGELFF
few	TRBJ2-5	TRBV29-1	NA	TGCAGCGTGCAAGGTGACCCTTCCATTGGGACCCAGTACTTC	CSVQGDPSIGTQYF
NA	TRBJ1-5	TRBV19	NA	TGTGCCAGTAGTATGGGAGGGGCCGTTCGTCATTTT	CASSMGGAVRHF
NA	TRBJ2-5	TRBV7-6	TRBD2	TGTGCCAGCAGCCCCGGGACTAGCGGGAGACCAGAGACCCAGTACTTC	CASSPGTSGRPETQYF
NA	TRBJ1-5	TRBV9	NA	TGTGCCAGCAGCCCTGGGCAGGATCGACAGCCCCAGCATTTT	CASSPGQDRQPQHF
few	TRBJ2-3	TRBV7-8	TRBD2	TGTGCCAGCAGCTTCGTTAGCGGGAGGACCGATACGCAGTATTTT	CASSFVSGRTDTQYF
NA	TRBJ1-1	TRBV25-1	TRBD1	TGTGCCAGCAGTCGGGACAGGGCCACTGAAGCTTTCTTT	CASSRDRATEAFF
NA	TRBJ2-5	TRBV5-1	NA	TGCGCCAGCAGCTTGGCAGGTCAGGGGGAGACCCAGTACTTC	CASSLAGQGETQYF
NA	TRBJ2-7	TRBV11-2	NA	TGTGCCAGCAGCTTATGGGCTAGCGCCACCTCCTACGAGCAGTACTTC	CASSLWASATSYEQYF
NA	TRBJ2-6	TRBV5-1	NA	TGCGCCAGCACAACAGGTACCCAATCTGGGGCCAACGTCCTGACTTTC	CASTTGTQSGANVLTF
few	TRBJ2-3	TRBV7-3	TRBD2	TGTGCCAGCAGTTCCAGACTAGCGGGAGGTGGTGATACGCAGTATTTT	CASSSRLAGGGDTQYF
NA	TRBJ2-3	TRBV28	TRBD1	TGTGCCAGCAGGGGAGGACCGGGACAGGTCACAGATACGCAGTATTTT	CASRGGPGQVTDTQYF
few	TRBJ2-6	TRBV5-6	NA	TGTGCCAGCAGCCCACCTTCTGGGGCCAACGTCCTGACTTTC	CASSPPSGANVLTF
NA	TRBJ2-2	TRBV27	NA	TGTGCCAGCAGTTTTCATCCCAGCTCGAACACCGGGGAGCTGTTTTTT	CASSFHPSSNTGELFF
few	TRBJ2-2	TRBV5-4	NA	TGTGCCAGCAGCTTGAGTCCTTGGAACACCGGGGAGCTGTTTTTT	CASSLSPWNTGELFF
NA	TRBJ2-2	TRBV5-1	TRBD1	TGCGCCAGCAGCTCGATGACAGGGCCCACCGGGGAGCTGTTTTTT	CASSSMTGPTGELFF
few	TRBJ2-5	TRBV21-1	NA	TGTGCCAGCAACAGGCAGGTGGGGGGGCAAGAGACCCAGTACTTC	CASNRQVGGQETQYF
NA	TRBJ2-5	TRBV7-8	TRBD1	TGTGCCAGCAGCAAGGACAGGGCTCAAGAGACCCAGTACTTC	CASSKDRAQETQYF
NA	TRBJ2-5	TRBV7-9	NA	TGTGCCAGCAGCCTACAAGAGACCCAGTACTTC	CASSLQETQYF
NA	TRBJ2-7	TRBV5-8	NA	TGTGCCAGCAGCTTGGGACACCGATACTCCTACGAGCAGTACTTC	CASSLGHRYSYEQYF
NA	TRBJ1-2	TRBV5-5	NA	TGTGCCAGCAGCTTGACGGTTTCGGCTAACTATGGCTACACCTTC	CASSLTVSANYGYTF
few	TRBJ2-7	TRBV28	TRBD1	TGTGCCAGCAGTGGACAGGGATACGAGCAGTACTTC	CASSGQGYEQYF
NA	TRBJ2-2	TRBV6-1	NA	TGTGCCAGCAGTGAAGGGACAAGGCCATCGAACACCGGGGAGCTGTTTTTT	CASSEGTRPSNTGELFF
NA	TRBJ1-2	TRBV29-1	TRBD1	TGCAGCGTGCTTGCCGGGACAGCCTATGGCTACACCTTC	CSVLAGTAYGYTF